This TCR beta chain was captured in a study of blood T cell repertoires in COVID-19. Across the whole study: The United States, Italy and Spain supplied acute and convalescent COVID-19 samples.

Clones were sequenced by immunoSEQ multiplex PCR, and TCRdb holds only the in-frame ones, with some missing. The sample holds hundreds of thousands of clones, 75% to 90% seen once. Germline trimming cut 4 bases from V and 3 bases from J; bases unmatched to any gene: 6. Per the germline V gene, CDR1 is SGHRS and CDR2 is YFSETQ. CDR3 length: 17 amino acids. This clonotype was sampled from a human donor in a cohort sampled during active COVID-19. This chain links TRBV5-1 with TRBJ2-3; 15 bases are shared with TRBD2. Material for sequencing was peripheral blood. The CDR3 nucleotides are TGCGCCAGCAGCCCAAACGGACTAGCGGGGGGGACAGATACGCAGTATTTT. Translated, it gives CASSPNGLAGGTDTQYF.